The entry below gives a single TCR beta chain sequence along with its context. Its antigen is still unknown. There are no base qualities to consult, and no much larger clone falls within one base. The germline V gene supplies CDR1 SGHRS and CDR2 YFSETQ. Inclusive of the bounding cysteine and phenylalanine, the CDR3 is 15 residues long. The read is trimmed to its CDR3 DNA, 45 bases read in frame from base 1. Trimmed from V: 1 base; trimmed from J: 9 bases; junction bases lacking a gene match: 10. This specimen belongs to a study of STAT3 mutations in large granular lymphocyte leukemia (dated by TCRdb to between 2018 and 2020). Regarding the study in general: About half of the T-LGLL patients who underwent longitudinal sequencing carried canonical activating STAT3 mutations. As controls, the study also included longitudinal sequencing of a couple of patients with natural killer LGL leukemia. Over half of the T-LGLL patients were given one or more immunosuppressive therapy regimens, and 40% of those treated had a hematologic response. Patients with T-cell large granular lymphocyte leukemia underwent serial deep sequencing of TCRbeta CDR3 and STAT3 to reconstruct clonal hierarchy and dynamics. From an initial cohort of around 200 LGL patients, more than 15 representative T-LGLL cases were picked for longitudinal TCRbeta and STAT3 sequencing. Each patient was sequenced at an average of approximately 4 time points, ranging from 2 to 8 samplings. The paper as a whole reports these results and caveats: Every T-LGLL patient showed at least one immunodominant TCRbeta clonotype, and about half showed multiple immunodominant subclonotypes. Persisting codominant clonotypes in some patients meant a small but highly pathogenic clone may have been missed. In about 30% of the 18 patients, TCR clonotype switching occurred after therapy, and every newly emerging clone was STAT3 wild type. Several patients had a dominant TCR clone burden greater than the STAT3 mutant burden, which suggests that the STAT3 mutation arose secondarily within a clone that had already expanded. Linking therapy response to changes in TCR clonal burden was complicated by variable intervals between samplings and by differing treatment regimens. Because no samples were available when a clone first appeared, clonal expansion was inferred from samplings taken at other points.

TCRbeta libraries were sequenced on an Illumina MiSeq, averaging about 40,773 productive templates per sample. Multiplex PCR amplification was used to generate TCRbeta CDR3 libraries with the immunoSEQ assay. On the authors' methods: Repertoire diversity was calculated as previously defined, and values close to 0 indicated extremely monoclonal samples. Drawn from immuneACCESS, this table holds only the in-frame rearrangements with V and J called that TCRdb kept. Clones are partly lost; checked studies trace under half to an unresolved V gene and leave the rest unexplained. That table supplies the V and J calls and clone size; D and trimming were determined from the DNA. Across this sample there are tens of thousands of clones, with around 85% seen only once. The leading ten clones occupy about 13% of the sample. The same DNA, extracted from blood mononuclear cells, served for both TCR sequencing and STAT3 sequencing.

This clonotype was sampled from a man aged 55 to 69 with T-cell large granular lymphocyte leukemia. Some clones in this sample may be carry-over from other donors' samples. The age is the age at diagnosis. The source material was peripheral blood mononuclear cells. The rearrangement combines TRBV5-1 with TRBJ2-1; the junction holds 7 bases that match TRBD2. The base sequence is TGCGCCAGCAGCTTGCAGGGAGGGCCAGATGGTGAGCAGTTCTTC. This sequence encodes CASSLQGGPDGEQFF.